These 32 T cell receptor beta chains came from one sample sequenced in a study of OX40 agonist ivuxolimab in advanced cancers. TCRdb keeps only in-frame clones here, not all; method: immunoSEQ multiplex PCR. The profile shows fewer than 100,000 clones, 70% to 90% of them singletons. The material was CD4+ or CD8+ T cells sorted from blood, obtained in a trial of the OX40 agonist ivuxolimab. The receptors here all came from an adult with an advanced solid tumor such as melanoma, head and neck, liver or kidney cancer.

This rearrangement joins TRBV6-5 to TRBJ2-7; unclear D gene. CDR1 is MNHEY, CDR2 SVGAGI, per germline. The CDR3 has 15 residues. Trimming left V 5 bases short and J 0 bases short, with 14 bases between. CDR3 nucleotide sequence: TGTGCCAGCAGTCCCCAGAGCGCGAGCTCCTACGAGCAGTACTTC. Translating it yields CASSPQSASSYEQYF.

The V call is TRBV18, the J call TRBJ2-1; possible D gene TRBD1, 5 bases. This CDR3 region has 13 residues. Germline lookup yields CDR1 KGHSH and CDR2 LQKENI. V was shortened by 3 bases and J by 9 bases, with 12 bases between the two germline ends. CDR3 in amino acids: CASSPTQEAEQFF. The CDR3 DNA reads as TGTGCCAGCTCACCCACACAGGAAGCTGAGCAGTTCTTC.

This CDR3 reads CARSLLGQIYEQYF. CDR3 in DNA: TGTGCCAGAAGCTTGCTCGGCCAGATCTACGAGCAGTACTTC. The chain joins TRBV5-3 to TRBJ2-7, with D uncertain. TRBV5-3 is reported as an ORF; its role is uncertain. The CDR3 covers 14 residues. V lost 1 base and J lost 3, with 11 bases in between.

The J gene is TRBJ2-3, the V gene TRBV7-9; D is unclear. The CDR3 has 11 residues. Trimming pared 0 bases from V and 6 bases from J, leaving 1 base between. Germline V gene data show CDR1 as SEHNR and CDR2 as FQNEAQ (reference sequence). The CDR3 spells CASSLADTQYF. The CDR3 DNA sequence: TGTGCCAGCAGCTTAGCGGATACGCAGTATTTT.

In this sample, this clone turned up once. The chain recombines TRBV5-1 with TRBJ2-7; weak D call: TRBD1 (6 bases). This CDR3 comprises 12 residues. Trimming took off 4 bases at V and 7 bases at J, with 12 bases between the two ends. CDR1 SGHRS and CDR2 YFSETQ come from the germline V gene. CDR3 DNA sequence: TGCGCCAGCAGCCCCTGGCAGGGGGAGCAGTACTTC. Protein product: CASSPWQGEQYF.

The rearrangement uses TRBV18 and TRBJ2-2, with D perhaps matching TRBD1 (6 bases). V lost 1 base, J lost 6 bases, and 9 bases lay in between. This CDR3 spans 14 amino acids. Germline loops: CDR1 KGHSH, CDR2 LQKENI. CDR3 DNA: TGTGCCAGCTCACCACTTCGACAGGCCGGGGAGCTGTTTTTT. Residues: CASSPLRQAGELFF.

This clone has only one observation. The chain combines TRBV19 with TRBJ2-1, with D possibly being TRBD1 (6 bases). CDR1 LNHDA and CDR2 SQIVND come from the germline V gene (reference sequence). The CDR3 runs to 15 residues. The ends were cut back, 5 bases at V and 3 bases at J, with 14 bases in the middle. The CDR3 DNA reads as TGTGCCAGTAGTCCACGGACAGCCGACTACAATGAGCAGTTCTTC. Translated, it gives CASSPRTADYNEQFF.

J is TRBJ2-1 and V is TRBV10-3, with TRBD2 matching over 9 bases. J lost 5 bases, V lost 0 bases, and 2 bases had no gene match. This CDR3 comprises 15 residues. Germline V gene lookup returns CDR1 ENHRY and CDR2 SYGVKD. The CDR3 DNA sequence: TGTGCCATCAGTGAGTCGGCTAGCGGGAACAATGAGCAGTTCTTC. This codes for CAISESASGNNEQFF.

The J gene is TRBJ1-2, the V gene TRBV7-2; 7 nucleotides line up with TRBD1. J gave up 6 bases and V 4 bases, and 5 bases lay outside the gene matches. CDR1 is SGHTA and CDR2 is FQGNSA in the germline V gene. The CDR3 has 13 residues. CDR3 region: CASSSQGWDGYTF. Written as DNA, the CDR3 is TGTGCCAGCAGCTCACAGGGGTGGGATGGCTACACCTTC. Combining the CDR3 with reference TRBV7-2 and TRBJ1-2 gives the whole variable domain GAGVSQSPSNKVTEKGKDVELRCDPISGHTALYWYRQSLGQGLEFLIYFQGNSAPDKSGLPSDRFSAERTGGSVSTLTIQRTQQEDSAVYLCASSSQGWDGYTFGSGTRLTVV.

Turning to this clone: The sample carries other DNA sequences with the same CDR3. CDR3 nucleotide sequence: TGCGCCAGCAGCTTGGACAGGGGGAACACTGAAGCTTTCTTT. It translates to CASSLDRGNTEAFF. The chain links TRBV5-1 to TRBJ1-1, with 7 bases that match TRBD1. With V trimmed by 0 bases and J by 1 base, 0 bases remained unmatched. The germline V gene has CDR1 SGHRS and CDR2 YFSETQ. This CDR3 comprises 14 residues.

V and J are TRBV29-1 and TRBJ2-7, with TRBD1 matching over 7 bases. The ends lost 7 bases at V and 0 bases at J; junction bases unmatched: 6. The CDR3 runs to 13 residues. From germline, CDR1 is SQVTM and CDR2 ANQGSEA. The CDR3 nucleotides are TGCAGCGCTGGTAGGGACAGCTCCTACGAGCAGTACTTC. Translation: CSAGRDSSYEQYF.

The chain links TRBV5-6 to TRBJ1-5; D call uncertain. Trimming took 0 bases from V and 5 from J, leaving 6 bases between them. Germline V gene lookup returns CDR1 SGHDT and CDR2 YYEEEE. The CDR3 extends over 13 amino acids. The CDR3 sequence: CASSLDGDQPQHF. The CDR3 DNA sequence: TGTGCCAGCAGCTTGGACGGAGATCAGCCCCAGCATTTT.

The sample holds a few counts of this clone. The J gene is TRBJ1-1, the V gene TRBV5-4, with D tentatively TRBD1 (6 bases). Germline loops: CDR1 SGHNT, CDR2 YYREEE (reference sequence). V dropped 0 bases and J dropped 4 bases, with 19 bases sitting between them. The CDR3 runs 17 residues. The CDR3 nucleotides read TGTGCCAGCAGCTTGGTCGGGGGCGGATCGGGCGGCACTGAAGCTTTCTTT. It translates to CASSLVGGGSGGTEAFF.

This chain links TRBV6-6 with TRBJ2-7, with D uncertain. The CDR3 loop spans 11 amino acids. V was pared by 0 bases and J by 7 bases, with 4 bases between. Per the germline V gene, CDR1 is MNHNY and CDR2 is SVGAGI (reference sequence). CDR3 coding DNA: TGTGCCAGCAGTTACTCATGGGAGCAGTACTTC. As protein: CASSYSWEQYF.

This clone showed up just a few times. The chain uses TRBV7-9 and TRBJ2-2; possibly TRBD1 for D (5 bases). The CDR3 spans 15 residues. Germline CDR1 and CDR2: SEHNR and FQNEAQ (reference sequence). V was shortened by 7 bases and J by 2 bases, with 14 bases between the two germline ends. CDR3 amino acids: CASKRGWGNTGELFF. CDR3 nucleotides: TGTGCCAGCAAAAGGGGATGGGGTAACACCGGGGAGCTGTTTTTT.

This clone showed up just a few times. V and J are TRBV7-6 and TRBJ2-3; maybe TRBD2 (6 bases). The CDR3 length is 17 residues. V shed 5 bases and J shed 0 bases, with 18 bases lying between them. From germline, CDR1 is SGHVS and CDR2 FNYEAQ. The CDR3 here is CASSPSGRDPSTDTQYF. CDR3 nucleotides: TGTGCCAGCAGCCCATCCGGGCGGGACCCTAGCACAGATACGCAGTATTTT.

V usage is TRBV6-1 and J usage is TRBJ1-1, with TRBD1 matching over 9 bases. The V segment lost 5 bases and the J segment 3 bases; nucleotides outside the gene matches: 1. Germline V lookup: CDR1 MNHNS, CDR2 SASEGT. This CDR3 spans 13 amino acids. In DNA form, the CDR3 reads TGTGCCAGCAGTTGGACAGGGGACACTGAAGCTTTCTTT. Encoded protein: CASSWTGDTEAFF.

The CDR3 nucleotides are TGTGCCAGCAGCCAAGAAGTCTTTGGGTGGACTAGCGGGAGGGGAACCGGGGAGCTGTTTTTT. Amino acid sequence: CASSQEVFGWTSGRGTGELFF. The chain carries TRBV4-2 and TRBJ2-2, with TRBD2 matching 15 bases. With V trimmed by 0 bases and J by 5 bases, 13 bases remained unmatched. Germline assignment: CDR1 LGHNA and CDR2 YNFKEQ. The CDR3 extends over 21 amino acids.

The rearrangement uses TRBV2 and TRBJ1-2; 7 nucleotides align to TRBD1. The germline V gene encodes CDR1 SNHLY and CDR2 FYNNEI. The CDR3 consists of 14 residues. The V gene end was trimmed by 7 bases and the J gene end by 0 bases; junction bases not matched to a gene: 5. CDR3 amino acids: CASNRDRTNYGYTF. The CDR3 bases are TGTGCCAGCAACAGGGACAGAACTAACTATGGCTACACCTTC.

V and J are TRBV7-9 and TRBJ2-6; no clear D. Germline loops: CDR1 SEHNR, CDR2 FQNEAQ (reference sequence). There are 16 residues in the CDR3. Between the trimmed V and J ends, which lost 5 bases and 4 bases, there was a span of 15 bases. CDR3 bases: TGTGCCAGCAGCCCCGGCGCCCCCGGCGGGGCCAACGTCCTGACTTTC. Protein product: CASSPGAPGGANVLTF. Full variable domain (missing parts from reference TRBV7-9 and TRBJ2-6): DTGVSQNPRHKITKRGQNVTFRCDPISEHNRLYWYRQTLGQGPEFLTYFQNEAQLEKSRLLSDRFSAERPKGSFSTLEIQRTEQGDSAMYLCASSPGAPGGANVLTFGAGSRLTVL.

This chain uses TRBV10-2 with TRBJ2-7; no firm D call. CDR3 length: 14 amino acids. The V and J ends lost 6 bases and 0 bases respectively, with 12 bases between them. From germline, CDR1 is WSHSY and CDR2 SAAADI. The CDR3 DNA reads TGCGCCAGCAGGGAACCGGGTAGCTCCTACGAGCAGTACTTC. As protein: CASREPGSSYEQYF.

Here the CDR3 DNA reads TGCGCCAGCAGCTTGCTGGCACAGAACAATGAGCAGTTCTTC. Amino acid sequence: CASSLLAQNNEQFF. The chain recombines TRBV5-1 with TRBJ2-1, with D uncertain. This CDR3 is built from 14 residues. V shed 1 base and J shed 5 bases, with 10 bases lying between them. CDR1 is SGHRS, CDR2 YFSETQ, per germline. The complete variable domain, with remaining parts taken from reference TRBV5-1 and TRBJ2-1, reads KAGVTQTPRYLIKTRGQQVTLSCSPISGHRSVSWYQQTPGQGLQFLFEYFSETQRNKGNFPGRFSGRQFSNSRSEMNVSTLELGDSALYLCASSLLAQNNEQFFGPGTRLTVL.

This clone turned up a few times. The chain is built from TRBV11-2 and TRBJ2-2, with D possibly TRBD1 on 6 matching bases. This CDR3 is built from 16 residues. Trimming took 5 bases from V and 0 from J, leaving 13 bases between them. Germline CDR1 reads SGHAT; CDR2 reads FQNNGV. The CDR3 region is CASSLRRDTNTGELFF. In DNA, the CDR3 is TGTGCCAGCAGCCTTCGACGGGACACGAACACCGGGGAGCTGTTTTTT.

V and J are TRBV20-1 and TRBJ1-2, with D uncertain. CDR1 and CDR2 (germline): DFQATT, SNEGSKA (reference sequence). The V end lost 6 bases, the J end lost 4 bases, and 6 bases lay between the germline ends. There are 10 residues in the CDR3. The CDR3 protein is CSAPRYGYTF. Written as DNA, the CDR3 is TGCAGTGCCCCCCGCTATGGCTACACCTTC.

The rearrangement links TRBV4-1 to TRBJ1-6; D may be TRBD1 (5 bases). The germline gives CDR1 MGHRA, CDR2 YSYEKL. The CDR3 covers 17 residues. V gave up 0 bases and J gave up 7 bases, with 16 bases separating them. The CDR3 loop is CASSQDGRGTANSPLHF. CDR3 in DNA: TGCGCCAGCAGCCAAGATGGTAGAGGGACGGCGAATTCACCCCTCCACTTT.

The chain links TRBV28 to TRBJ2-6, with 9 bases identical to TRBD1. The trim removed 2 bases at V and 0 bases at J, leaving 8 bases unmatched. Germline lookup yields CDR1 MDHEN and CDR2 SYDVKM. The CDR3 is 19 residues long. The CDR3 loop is CASSLIGGTGYSGANVLTF. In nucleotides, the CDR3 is TGTGCCAGCAGTTTAATTGGGGGGACAGGGTACTCTGGGGCCAACGTCCTGACTTTC. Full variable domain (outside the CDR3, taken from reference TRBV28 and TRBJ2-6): DVKVTQSSRYLVKRTGEKVFLECVQDMDHENMFWYRQDPGLGLRLIYFSYDVKMKEKGDIPEGYSVSREKKERFSLILESASTNQTSMYLCASSLIGGTGYSGANVLTFGAGSRLTVL.

CDR3 sequence (DNA): TGTGCCAGCAGCAAAGTCGGGGGCGGCGAGACCCAGTACTTC. Amino acids: CASSKVGGGETQYF. The chain has TRBV21-1 and TRBJ2-5. TRBV21-1 is a pseudogene. The CDR3 has 14 amino acids.

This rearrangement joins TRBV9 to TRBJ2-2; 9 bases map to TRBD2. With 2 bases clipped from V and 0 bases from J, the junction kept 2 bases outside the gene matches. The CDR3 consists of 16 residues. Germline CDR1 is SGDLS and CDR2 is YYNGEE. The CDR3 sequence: CASSVIAGANTGELFF. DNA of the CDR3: TGTGCCAGCAGCGTTATAGCGGGGGCGAACACCGGGGAGCTGTTTTTT.

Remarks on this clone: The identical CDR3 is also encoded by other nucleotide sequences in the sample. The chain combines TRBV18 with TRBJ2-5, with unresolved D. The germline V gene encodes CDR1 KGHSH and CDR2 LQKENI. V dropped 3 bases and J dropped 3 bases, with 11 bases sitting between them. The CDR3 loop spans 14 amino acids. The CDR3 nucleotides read TGTGCCAGCTCACCTAATCGCGGTAAAGAGACCCAGTACTTC. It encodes CASSPNRGKETQYF. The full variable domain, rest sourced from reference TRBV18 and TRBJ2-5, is NAGVMQNPRHLVRRRGQEARLRCSPMKGHSHVYWYRQLPEEGLKFMVYLQKENIIDESGMPKERFSAEFPKEGPSILRIQQVVRGDSAAYFCASSPNRGKETQYFGPGTRLLVL.

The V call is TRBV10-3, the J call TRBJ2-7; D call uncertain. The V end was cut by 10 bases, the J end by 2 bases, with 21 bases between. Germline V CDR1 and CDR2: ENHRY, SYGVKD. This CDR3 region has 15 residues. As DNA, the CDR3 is TGTGCCACCGTTCGAGGCCCTTTAGATACCTACGAGCAGTACTTC. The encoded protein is CATVRGPLDTYEQYF.

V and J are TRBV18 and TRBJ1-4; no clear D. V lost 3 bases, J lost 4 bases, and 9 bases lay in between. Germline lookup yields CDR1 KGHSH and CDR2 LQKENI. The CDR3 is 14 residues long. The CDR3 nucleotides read TGTGCCAGCTCACCGGGAAAGGTTAATGAAAAACTGTTTTTT. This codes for CASSPGKVNEKLFF.

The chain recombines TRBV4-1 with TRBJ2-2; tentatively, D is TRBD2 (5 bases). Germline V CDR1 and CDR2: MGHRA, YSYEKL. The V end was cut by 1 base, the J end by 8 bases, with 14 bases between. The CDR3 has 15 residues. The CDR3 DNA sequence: TGCGCCAGCAGCCAAGGAGGAGGCAAAATGGGGGAGCTGTTTTTT. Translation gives CASSQGGGKMGELFF.